This note documents a single T cell receptor (beta chain) sequence. Its antigen remains undetermined. The junction shows a germline mismatch at one end, possibly a read error. These data come from a study of healthy donors' naive CD4 and CD8 T cells (dated by TCRdb to about 2015). Turning to the overall study: Donors were chosen to span three age groups (20-25, 40-50 and 60-70 years, five or six each), with mean age about 45 and half female. Donors were HLA-typed by sequencing at HLA-A, -B, -C, -DRB1, -DQB1 and -DPB1 using the SBTexcellerator protocol, an ABI3130xl analyzer and SBTengine software. For TCR alpha, a new primer set was designed to cover all functional IMGT alpha gene variants, and all other steps followed the beta-chain workflow. Peripheral blood mononuclear cells were collected from some 17 healthy, unrelated individuals. To examine how TCR variation is linked to lineage commitment, the study sequenced rearranged TCR alpha and beta chains from naive CD4+ and CD8+ T cells.

Instrument on record: 454 GS FLX Titanium. TCR libraries were built from around 500 ng of total RNA with a previously published linear amplification protocol. Sequencing was carried out on the Roche/454 Genome Sequencer using Titanium chemistry. For the original study's pipeline: A total of 75,000 to 90,000 rearranged TCR alpha transcripts were sequenced from four or five of the healthy donors. Duplicate transcripts were removed, and each unique TCR clonotype was defined by its CDR3 junction following IMGT nomenclature. Using logistic regression in R 2.13.0, the researchers modeled CD4 versus CD8 status as a function of V and J genes, with an adjustment for donor effects and a Bonferroni correction for multiple testing. The public reads were reanalyzed by TCRdb: fastp trimming at Q25, MiXCR alignment, in-frame beta chains only. Each entry is one CDR3 protein sequence, shown with its most common DNA and genes. The V and J calls, along with clone size, are taken from TCRdb and not from the paper's own processing. The sample table records approximately 180,000 distinct CDR3 sequences; over 60% of these occur just once. The leading ten clones occupy about 2.1% of the sample.

There are 16 amino acids in the CDR3, from cysteine to phenylalanine inclusive. Only CDR3 DNA remains: 48 bases, in frame from the first base. In the germline V gene (reference sequence), CDR1 corresponds to DFQATT and CDR2 to SNEGSKA. General study outcomes and caveats: Alpha and beta chains were sequenced in bulk and could not be paired, so combined chain effects were not evaluated. In both chains, CD4+ lineage was associated with a positively charged CDR3, and CD8+ lineage was associated with a negatively charged CDR3. Bias between naive CD4+ and CD8+ cells was reportedly observed for most V and J gene segments, consistently across donors and independently of HLA genotype. The study did not directly address whether homeostatic proliferation of naive T cells might have biased the repertoire. V genes, J genes and CDR3 charge together appeared to explain roughly an eighth of CD4/CD8 propensity variance, in a largely additive manner.

Cells with a CD4+CD8-CD45RO-CD45RA+ profile were isolated by FACS and defined as naive CD4+ T cells, and those with a CD8+CD4-CD45RA+CD27bright profile were defined as naive CD8+ T cells. The antibodies used for sorting targeted CD4 (RPA-T4), CD8 (SK1), CD27 (O323), CD45RA (HI100) and CD45RO (UCHL1). The receptor's source is a pool of human donors in good health; the sample pools cells from several healthy donors. The chain was built from TRBV20-1 and TRBJ2-7, and the D gene may be TRBD2, 5 bases matching. Specimen: naive CD4+ and CD8+ T cells sorted from blood, pooled from several donors. The sample's cell subset or site, from its label and the paper: FACS-sorted naive CD4+ (CD45RO-CD45RA+) and naive CD8+ (CD45RA+CD27bright) T cells. The nucleotide sequence reads TGCAGTGCTGGAGAACTAAGGACCCAAAGGAGCGGCGAGCAGTACTTC. Its amino acids are CSAGELRTQRSGEQYF.